What follows are 29 T cell receptor beta chains derived from one specimen sequenced in a study of human thymus T cells. The method was immunoSEQ multiplex PCR; TCRdb's version includes in-frame clones alone and lacks a portion of them. The data contain 70,000 to 75,000 clones, about 95% of them singletons. The source of the thymus tissue was resections taken during corrective heart surgery. The sequenced sample consisted of thymus tissue. Receptors originate from a girl less than two years old with a congenital heart defect but otherwise immunologically healthy.

The rearrangement uses TRBV7-2 and TRBJ2-5; a possible D gene is TRBD1 (6 bases). Trimming stripped 3 bases from V and 5 bases from J, with 13 bases between. The germline gives CDR1 SGHTA, CDR2 FQGNSA. The CDR3 consists of 14 residues. This chain's CDR3 is CASSFGTGTETQYF. CDR3 coding DNA: TGTGCCAGCAGCTTTGGAACAGGGACCGAGACCCAGTACTTC.

V gene TRBV2 combines with J gene TRBJ2-5; 7 nucleotides agree with TRBD2. The CDR3 loop spans 14 amino acids. The trim removed 5 bases at V and 3 bases at J, leaving 6 bases unmatched. From germline, CDR1 is SNHLY and CDR2 FYNNEI. The CDR3 bases are TGTGCCAGCAGTTCGGGGGGACCCAAAGAGACCCAGTACTTC. The encoded protein is CASSSGGPKETQYF. Supplemented by reference TRBV2 and TRBJ2-5, the full variable domain reads EPEVTQTPSHQVTQMGQEVILRCVPISNHLYFYWYRQILGQKVEFLVSFYNNEISEKSEIFDDQFSVERPDGSNFTLKIRSTKLEDSAMYFCASSSGGPKETQYFGPGTRLLVL.

V usage is TRBV27 and J usage is TRBJ2-5; D call uncertain. The CDR3 has 17 residues. The V end was cut by 0 bases, the J end by 4 bases, with 18 bases between. Germline-derived CDR1 and CDR2 are MNHEY and SMNVEV (reference sequence). This chain's CDR3 is CASSLSTESDMVETQYF. In DNA, the CDR3 is TGTGCCAGCAGTTTATCGACCGAGTCAGATATGGTAGAGACCCAGTACTTC.

This sequence joins TRBV20-1 and TRBJ2-7, with 7 nucleotides matching TRBD2. Germline loops: CDR1 DFQATT, CDR2 SNEGSKA (reference sequence). CDR3 length: 11 amino acids. The junction had 1 base not matched to a gene; V was cut back by 6 bases and J by 2 bases. CDR3 nucleotide sequence: TGCAGTGCCAGCGGGGCCTACGAGCAGTACTTC. Its translation is CSASGAYEQYF.

The rearrangement uses TRBV4-1 and TRBJ2-7; 8 nucleotides line up with TRBD2. This CDR3 spans 16 amino acids. Germline lookup yields CDR1 MGHRA and CDR2 YSYEKL. V was pared by 2 bases and J by 2 bases, with 8 bases of the junction left unmatched. The CDR3 region is CASSQSPGGPPYEQYF. The CDR3 DNA sequence: TGCGCCAGCAGCCAATCTCCGGGAGGGCCCCCCTACGAGCAGTACTTC.

V and J are TRBV4-1 and TRBJ2-2, with 7 bases that match TRBD2. Germline trimming cut 3 bases from V and 2 bases from J; bases unmatched to any gene: 12. Germline CDR1 MGHRA, CDR2 YSYEKL. This CDR3 contains 18 residues. The CDR3 nucleotides are TGCGCCAGCAGCCACCCCGGTAAGGAGCGGGAAAACACCGGGGAGCTGTTTTTT. Protein: CASSHPGKERENTGELFF.

The CDR3, as DNA: TGTGCCACCAGCAGCCCTGACACTGAAGCTTTCTTT. Translation: CATSSPDTEAFF. V gene TRBV15 combines with J gene TRBJ1-1; D remains ambiguous. This CDR3 has 12 amino acids. The V end was cut by 3 bases, the J end by 3 bases, with 5 bases between. Germline loops: CDR1 LNHNV, CDR2 YYDKDF (reference sequence).

V is TRBV5-1 and J is TRBJ1-5; 10 positions match TRBD1. With V trimmed by 4 bases and J by 2 bases, 3 bases remained unmatched. The V gene's germline CDR1 is SGHRS and CDR2 YFSETQ. This CDR3 comprises 15 residues. CDR3 DNA: TGCGCCAGCAGCCAGGGGACAGGGGGCAATCAGCCCCAGCATTTT. Encoded protein: CASSQGTGGNQPQHF.

The chain couples TRBV4-2 to TRBJ2-1, with TRBD2 matching over 11 bases. V dropped 0 bases and J dropped 6; count of bases not matched to a gene: 10. CDR1 is LGHNA, CDR2 YNFKEQ, per germline. The CDR3 contains 18 residues. This CDR3 reads CASSQDLPGTSGFNEQFF. The CDR3 DNA follows: TGTGCCAGCAGCCAAGATCTTCCGGGGACTAGCGGTTTCAATGAGCAGTTCTTC.

The V gene is TRBV18, the J gene TRBJ2-7; TRBD2 aligns across 11 bases. V dropped 0 bases and J dropped 1; count of bases not matched to a gene: 8. The CDR3 runs 18 residues. CDR1 and CDR2 (germline): KGHSH, LQKENI. Here the CDR3 reads CASSPPGYLAGGSYEQYF. As DNA, the CDR3 is TGTGCCAGCTCACCACCCGGGTACTTAGCGGGAGGGTCCTACGAGCAGTACTTC.

The V call is TRBV19, the J call TRBJ2-1, with D perhaps assigned TRBD1 or TRBD2 (7 bases each). The CDR3 consists of 14 residues. Trimming cost V 7 bases and J 9 bases, with 19 bases left between them. Germline CDR1 reads LNHDA; CDR2 reads SQIVND (reference sequence). DNA for the CDR3: TGTGCCAGTAAACTCAGGGGGGGCGGTGGTGAGCAGTTCTTC. Its translation is CASKLRGGGGEQFF.

The genes are TRBV5-6 and TRBJ1-2; D ambiguous. CDR3 length: 16 residues. Between the trimmed V and J ends, which lost 3 bases and 5 bases, there was a span of 20 bases. Germline values: CDR1 SGHDT, CDR2 YYEEEE. As DNA, the CDR3 is TGTGCCAGCAGCTGTACCCTAAGCTCGAGGGAGTATGGCTACACCTTC. Its translation is CASSCTLSSREYGYTF.

J is TRBJ2-3 and V is TRBV7-2; unclear D gene. Trimming removed 2 bases from V and 2 bases from J, with 5 bases in between. CDR1 SGHTA and CDR2 FQGNSA come from the germline V gene. The CDR3 sequence is 13 residues long. The CDR3 region has the DNA TGTGCCAGCAGCTTAACCCACACAGATACGCAGTATTTT. This codes for CASSLTHTDTQYF. Full variable domain (remainder filled in from reference TRBV7-2 and TRBJ2-3): GAGVSQSPSNKVTEKGKDVELRCDPISGHTALYWYRQSLGQGLEFLIYFQGNSAPDKSGLPSDRFSAERTGGSVSTLTIQRTQQEDSAVYLCASSLTHTDTQYFGPGTRLTVL.

The chain is built from TRBV7-6 and TRBJ2-7, with D unclear. Germline CDR1 is SGHVS and CDR2 is FNYEAQ. CDR3 length equals 13 residues. V was clipped by 1 base and J by 3 bases, with 7 bases between them. The CDR3 sequence: CASSLETGYEQYF. The CDR3 DNA reads as TGTGCCAGCAGCTTAGAGACGGGCTACGAGCAGTACTTC.

The chain links TRBV7-2 to TRBJ2-1; D is uncertain. Germline V CDR1 and CDR2: SGHTA, FQGNSA. Trimming pared 2 bases from V and 5 bases from J, leaving 16 bases between. This CDR3 comprises 16 residues. The CDR3 region has the DNA TGTGCCAGCAGCTTACCAGATTTTCCTCTGGACAATGAGCAGTTCTTC. Translated: CASSLPDFPLDNEQFF. Filled out from reference TRBV7-2 and TRBJ2-1, the complete variable domain reads GAGVSQSPSNKVTEKGKDVELRCDPISGHTALYWYRQSLGQGLEFLIYFQGNSAPDKSGLPSDRFSAERTGGSVSTLTIQRTQQEDSAVYLCASSLPDFPLDNEQFFGPGTRLTVL.

This rearrangement joins TRBV19 to TRBJ2-3; D gene unclear. Germline CDR1 and CDR2: LNHDA and SQIVND (reference sequence). The CDR3 contains 15 residues. V lost 2 bases to trimming and J lost 7 bases, with 16 bases between them. The chain's CDR3 is CASSIHPQVIHTQYF. The CDR3 nucleotides are TGTGCCAGTAGTATACATCCCCAGGTGATTCATACGCAGTATTTT.

This rearrangement joins TRBV4-3 to TRBJ1-2; D call uncertain. Germline V gene sequence: CDR1 LGHNA, CDR2 YSLEER. With 0 bases removed from V and 4 bases from J, the gap between germline ends came to 15 bases. This CDR3 spans 16 amino acids. This chain's CDR3 is CASSQERNEGSYGYTF. The CDR3 DNA is TGCGCCAGCAGCCAAGAGAGGAACGAAGGGAGCTATGGCTACACCTTC.

This sequence joins TRBV27 and TRBJ2-1; D not resolved. CDR3 size: 15 residues. Germline loops: CDR1 MNHEY, CDR2 SMNVEV (reference sequence). V shed 5 bases and J shed 0 bases, with 11 bases lying between them. The CDR3 sequence: CASSLVPCSYNEQFF. CDR3 DNA sequence: TGTGCCAGCAGTCTTGTACCCTGCTCCTACAATGAGCAGTTCTTC.

The chain couples TRBV4-1 to TRBJ1-1, with a weak D call TRBD1 (6 bases). Trimming removed 1 base from V and 8 bases from J, with 17 bases in between. CDR1 and CDR2 (germline): MGHRA, YSYEKL. The CDR3 consists of 15 residues. The CDR3 DNA reads as TGCGCCAGCAGCCAAGCATACAGGGAGGGTAAAGAAGCTTTCTTT. Translated: CASSQAYREGKEAFF.

The chain couples TRBV18 to TRBJ2-3, with D possibly matching TRBD2 (5 bases). The CDR3 contains 15 residues. Per the germline V gene, CDR1 is KGHSH and CDR2 is LQKENI. V lost 5 bases, J lost 4 bases, and 16 bases lay in between. CDR3 protein: CASSKTRVGPDTQYF. The CDR3, as DNA: TGTGCCAGCTCAAAAACTAGGGTAGGTCCAGATACGCAGTATTTT.

This chain links TRBV6-4 with TRBJ2-4; D possibly corresponds to TRBD2 (7 bases). The CDR3 sequence is 13 residues long. Germline V gene sequence: CDR1 MRHNA, CDR2 SNTAGT. V lost 2 bases and J 7 bases, leaving 9 bases between the germline ends. This CDR3 reads CASSDEGGNIQYF. CDR3 sequence (DNA): TGTGCCAGCAGTGACGAGGGGGGGAACATTCAGTACTTC.

The rearrangement joins TRBV27 to TRBJ2-1; D is undetermined. Per the germline V gene, CDR1 is MNHEY and CDR2 is SMNVEV (reference sequence). Trimming shortened V by 2 bases and J by 4 bases, and 12 bases separated the two germline ends. The CDR3 loop spans 15 amino acids. The CDR3 spells CASSLRSRDYNEQFF. CDR3 DNA sequence: TGTGCCAGCAGTTTAAGGAGTCGAGATTACAATGAGCAGTTCTTC.

This clone appeared a single time. The V gene is TRBV19, the J gene TRBJ1-2; D is perhaps TRBD1 (5 bases). The V end was cut by 1 base, the J end by 8 bases, with 20 bases between. The CDR3 contains 16 residues. Germline CDR1 LNHDA, CDR2 SQIVND (reference sequence). In DNA form, the CDR3 reads TGTGCCAGTAGTATAGCTCCGGAGGGGCCCTCAGGGGGCTACACCTTC. As protein: CASSIAPEGPSGGYTF.

The CDR3 nucleotides are TGCGCCAGCAGCTTATTATCCCCCGACAGGGGACAAGAGACCCAGTACTTC. It encodes CASSLLSPDRGQETQYF. The V and J genes are TRBV5-1 and TRBJ2-5; 8 nucleotides agree with TRBD1. The CDR3 loop spans 17 amino acids. CDR1 and CDR2 from the germline V gene are SGHRS and YFSETQ. V shed 2 bases, J shed 2 bases, and the junction held 11 bases outside the gene matches.

This clone was seen a single time. This chain uses TRBV15 with TRBJ1-5, with unresolved D. The CDR3 sequence is 13 residues long. Germline V gene data show CDR1 as LNHNV and CDR2 as YYDKDF (reference sequence). The V end was cut by 3 bases, the J end by 10 bases, with 13 bases between. CDR3 sequence reads: CATSSSRRDPQHF. The CDR3 nucleotides are TGTGCCACCAGCAGCTCCCGGCGAGACCCCCAGCATTTT.

V usage is TRBV10-2 and J usage is TRBJ2-7; D is perhaps TRBD2 (5 bases). V was cut by 1 base and J by 5 bases, with 15 bases left in between. The CDR3 runs to 15 residues. In germline, CDR1 is WSHSY, CDR2 SAAADI. The CDR3 nucleotides read TGCGCCAGCAGTGAGTTGTGCGGGCCTTCTGACGAGCAGTACTTC. This gives the protein CASSELCGPSDEQYF.

This chain links TRBV5-5 with TRBJ1-5, with D possibly being TRBD1 (5 bases). Per the germline V gene, CDR1 is SGHKS and CDR2 is YYEKEE (reference sequence). This CDR3 is built from 16 residues. Trimming took 0 bases from V and 0 from J, leaving 10 bases between them. CDR3 in DNA: TGTGCCAGCAGCTTGGGAAGGGGTTATAGCAATCAGCCCCAGCATTTT. The encoded protein is CASSLGRGYSNQPQHF. The full variable domain, its missing parts supplied by reference TRBV5-5 and TRBJ1-5, is DAGVTQSPTHLIKTRGQQVTLRCSPISGHKSVSWYQQVLGQGPQFIFQYYEKEERGRGNFPDRFSARQFPNYSSELNVNALLLGDSALYLCASSLGRGYSNQPQHFGDGTRLSIL.

This clone was picked up one time. This chain uses TRBV5-1 with TRBJ2-1; the match to TRBD2 covers 9 bases. CDR3 length: 15 residues. Germline lookup yields CDR1 SGHRS and CDR2 YFSETQ. Trimming took 0 bases from V and 8 from J; bases not matched to a gene: 6. Here the CDR3 reads CASSLVPSGIDEQFF. The CDR3 nucleotides read TGCGCCAGCAGCTTGGTCCCTAGCGGGATAGATGAGCAGTTCTTC.

The chain combines TRBV28 with TRBJ1-5; 8 bases match TRBD1. Trimming at V came to 5 bases and at J to 4 bases, leaving 13 bases not matched to a gene. The V gene's germline CDR1 is MDHEN and CDR2 SYDVKM. The CDR3 consists of 17 residues. The CDR3 loop is CASSLSDRGGPNQPQHF. The CDR3 DNA follows: TGTGCCAGCAGTCTTTCAGACAGGGGCGGACCAAATCAGCCCCAGCATTTT.